The subject of this entry is one T cell receptor (beta chain). This specimen belongs to a study of CD8+ T cells in alopecia areata. This CDR3 comprises 13 residues. The ends were cut back, 5 bases at V and 2 bases at J, with 10 bases in the middle. CDR1 and CDR2 (germline): SQVTM, ANQGSEA. Extracted from the samples, RNA was reverse transcribed into cDNA to serve as the sequencing template. Sequenced by immunoSEQ multiplex PCR; TCRdb stores in-frame clones only, minus some. The repertoire holds 250,000 or so clones, under 70% seen once, with under 1.5% in the top ten. From alopecia areata patients, lesional scalp punch biopsies and peripheral blood were collected. Sorting of CD4+ and CD8+ T cells was performed on PBMCs.

V gene TRBV29-1 combines with J gene TRBJ2-1, with no clear D. Material: CD4+ T cells sorted from blood, obtained at week 0. The source of this sequence is a human donor with alopecia areata. CDR3 sequence (DNA): TGCAGCGTTAGTCCTTCCGCCTACAATGAGCAGTTCTTC. As protein: CSVSPSAYNEQFF.